This T cell receptor beta chain is drawn from a study of blood T cells in healthy people across ages. Together with a sample-barcoded 5' primer, a J-beta primer mix was included in a second PCR lasting about 7 to 12 cycles. TCRdb analysed the 5' RACE reads with MiXCR anew, one entry per CDR3 protein. Of approximately 490,000 distinct CDR3 sequences in the sample, nearly 25% are singletons; the top ten hold around 10%. A further study also used this sample, focusing on T cells of mothers and their children.

Sequencing used blood. The receptor was isolated from a boy aged 10-17 years in good health.

The CDR3 is CASSQARGGEQFF. CDR3 coding DNA: TGTGCCAGCAGCCAGGCCCGGGGGGGCGAGCAGTTCTTC. This rearrangement joins TRBV3-1 to TRBJ2-5, with 8 nucleotides matching TRBD2. The J call could be wrong; TRBJ2-1 is a better fit for the DNA end. This CDR3 has 13 amino acids. The germline V gene encodes CDR1 LGHDT and CDR2 YNNKEL (reference sequence).